The 24 T cell receptor beta chains given below trace back to one sample, sequenced in a study of blood T cells in healthy people across ages. Through a sample-barcoded 5' primer and a J-beta primer mix, a second PCR was run for roughly 7 to 11 cycles. TCRdb re-called the 5' RACE reads through MiXCR, storing one row per CDR3 protein. The table has 1.8 million or so distinct CDR3 sequences, roughly two fifths seen once; the top ten hold 23%. Material for sequencing was blood. The origin of the receptors is a human donor in good health.

The chain has TRBV6-1 and TRBJ2-1, with 7 bases lining up with TRBD2. Per the germline V gene, CDR1 is MNHNS and CDR2 is SASEGT. The CDR3 consists of 15 residues. Trimming at V came to 2 bases and at J to 6 bases, leaving 7 bases not matched to a gene. CDR3 loop: CASSEMVAGTNEQFF. CDR3 DNA sequence: TGTGCCAGCAGTGAAATGGTAGCGGGTACCAATGAGCAGTTCTTC.

Comment on this clonotype: A much larger clonotype is one base distant, so this may be a read error. This chain uses TRBV7-6 with TRBJ2-1; 8 bases are a match to TRBD2. This CDR3 is 16 amino acids long. Germline CDR1 and CDR2: SGHVS and FNYEAQ. CDR3 sequence reads: CASSGRTSNPNNGQFF. CDR3 nucleotides: TGTGCCAGCAGCGGAAGGACTAGCAACCCCAACAATGGGCAGTTCTTC. The full variable domain, with the rest looked up from reference TRBV7-6 and TRBJ2-1, is GAGVSQSPRYKVTKRGQDVALRCDPISGHVSLYWYRQALGQGPEFLTYFNYEAQQDKSGLPNDRFSAERPEGSISTLTIQRTEQRDSAMYRCASSGRTSNPNNGQFFGPGTRLTVL.

This clonotype came up a few times. The chain combines TRBV24-1 with TRBJ1-2; the match to TRBD1 covers 7 bases. The CDR3 covers 17 residues. Germline CDR1 reads KGHDR; CDR2 reads SFDVKD. Trimming cost V 4 bases and J 8 bases; bases outside gene matches: 18. The CDR3 is CATSDQGQAALSRGYTF. In DNA form, the CDR3 reads TGTGCCACCAGTGACCAAGGACAGGCGGCACTATCTAGGGGCTACACCTTC.

Only a few counts were recorded for this clonotype. This chain joins TRBV7-9 and TRBJ1-6, with 7 positions matching TRBD1. The J segment lost 9 bases and the V segment lost 5 bases, leaving 10 bases of the junction unmatched. The germline gives CDR1 SEHNR, CDR2 FQNEAQ (reference sequence). There are 15 residues in the CDR3. The CDR3 region has the DNA TGTGCCAGCAGCGCCCGGGACAGTCGACTTTCACCCCTCCACTTT. Translating it yields CASSARDSRLSPLHF.

A remark on this clonotype: A junction end diverges from the germline sequence, so it may reflect a read error. This chain joins TRBV10-3 and TRBJ2-1; 9 bases are a match to TRBD2. The CDR3 spans 15 residues. CDR1 is ENHRY and CDR2 is SYGVKD in the germline V gene. The CDR3 DNA reads TGCCGGAAGGGACTAGCCGCACTCTCCTACAATGAGCAGTTCTTC. This translates into CRKGLAALSYNEQFF.

The chain links TRBV4-3 to TRBJ2-3; D is perhaps TRBD2 (6 bases). Trimming cost V 4 bases and J 2 bases, with 19 bases left between them. CDR1 is LGHNA and CDR2 is YSLEER in the germline V gene. CDR3 size: 17 residues. The CDR3 reads CASSRQTSPSNTDTQYF. CDR3 nucleotides: TGCGCCAGCAGCCGACAAACTAGCCCATCTAACACAGATACGCAGTATTTT.

This clonotype appeared a few times. This rearrangement joins TRBV27 to TRBJ1-5, with unresolved D. In germline, CDR1 is MNHEY, CDR2 SMNVEV (reference sequence). V shed 7 bases and J shed 7 bases, with 11 bases lying between them. The CDR3 sequence is 12 residues long. The CDR3 is CASIVRGQPQHF. CDR3 nucleotides: TGTGCCAGCATCGTACGGGGACAGCCCCAGCATTTT.

This clonotype appeared a few times. This chain joins TRBV20-1 and TRBJ1-2; D is undetermined. This CDR3 contains 13 residues. Looked up from germline, CDR1 is DFQATT and CDR2 is SNEGSKA (reference sequence). The V end lost 0 bases, the J end lost 7 bases, and 12 bases lay between the germline ends. The CDR3 region is CSARDWASSGYTF. DNA of the CDR3: TGCAGTGCTAGAGATTGGGCTTCATCTGGCTACACCTTC.

The V gene is TRBV5-1, the J gene TRBJ1-1; D is ambiguous. The V gene's germline CDR1 is SGHRS and CDR2 YFSETQ. V was clipped by 0 bases and J by 8 bases, with 14 bases between them. This CDR3 comprises 14 residues. The CDR3 loop is CASSLEVAEEEAFF. The CDR3 coding sequence is TGCGCCAGCAGCTTGGAAGTCGCGGAAGAAGAAGCTTTCTTT. The whole variable domain, remainder taken from reference TRBV5-1 and TRBJ1-1, is KAGVTQTPRYLIKTRGQQVTLSCSPISGHRSVSWYQQTPGQGLQFLFEYFSETQRNKGNFPGRFSGRQFSNSRSEMNVSTLELGDSALYLCASSLEVAEEEAFFGQGTRLTVV.

This clonotype was found a few times. The chain employs TRBV6-6 and TRBJ1-5, with TRBD1 matching over 10 bases. The CDR3 spans 13 residues. Trimming at V came to 6 bases and at J to 8 bases, leaving 4 bases not matched to a gene. Germline V CDR1 and CDR2: MNHNY, SVGAGI (reference sequence). CDR3 sequence reads: CASSRQGAEPQHF. For the CDR3, the DNA is TGTGCCAGCAGCCGACAGGGGGCGGAGCCCCAGCATTTT.

This clonotype was counted between two and nine times. The rearrangement links TRBV29-1 to TRBJ2-1; 11 nucleotides agree with TRBD2. V dropped 1 base and J dropped 7; count of bases not matched to a gene: 0. Per the germline V gene, CDR1 is SQVTM and CDR2 is ANQGSEA. The CDR3 is made up of 13 amino acids. In nucleotides, the CDR3 is TGCAGCGTTGAAGTAGCGGGGGGGAATGAGCAGTTCTTC. Amino acid sequence: CSVEVAGGNEQFF.

The genes are TRBV4-2 and TRBJ2-5; 9 bases map to TRBD2. The CDR3 is 18 amino acids. CDR1 is LGHNA, CDR2 YNFKEQ, per germline. V lost 1 base, J lost 11 bases, and 20 bases stayed unmatched. The CDR3: CASSQVPSSGGPSWEQYF. As DNA, the CDR3 is TGTGCCAGCAGCCAAGTACCGTCCAGCGGGGGGCCATCTTGGGAGCAGTACTTC.

V usage is TRBV7-6 and J usage is TRBJ2-1; D is undetermined. This CDR3 is 13 amino acids long. Looked up from germline, CDR1 is SGHVS and CDR2 is FNYEAQ. Between the trimmed V and J ends, which lost 6 bases and 3 bases, there was a span of 9 bases. CDR3: CASRSRGYNEQFF. In DNA, the CDR3 is TGTGCCAGCAGGAGTCGCGGCTACAATGAGCAGTTCTTC.

The J gene is TRBJ2-1, the V gene TRBV18; 8 positions agree with TRBD2. CDR3 length equals 16 residues. Germline assignment: CDR1 KGHSH and CDR2 LQKENI. The J segment lost 3 bases and the V segment lost 2 bases, leaving 6 bases of the junction unmatched. The CDR3 coding sequence is TGTGCCAGCTCACCATCGGGGGGGCCTTACTACAATGAGCAGTTCTTC. This translates into CASSPSGGPYYNEQFF.

About this clonotype: The junction departs from germline at one end; a sequencing error may be responsible. This sequence joins TRBV20-1 and TRBJ2-3; the D gene is possibly TRBD2 (5 bases). The CDR3 length is 15 residues. CDR1 and CDR2 (germline): DFQATT, SNEGSKA (reference sequence). Here the CDR3 DNA reads TGCAGTGCCATGCCCCCAGCGGAGAGCACAGATGCGCAGTATTTT. Amino acids: CSAMPPAESTDAQYF.

CDR3 bases: TGTGCCATCAGTGGGCACGGCACAGGGACAAATCAGCCCCAGCATTTT. Encoded protein: CAISGHGTGTNQPQHF. This rearrangement joins TRBV10-3 to TRBJ1-5, with D possibly TRBD1 on 6 matching bases. The CDR3 is 16 amino acids. V was trimmed by 4 bases and J by 4 bases, leaving 17 bases between them. The germline V gene has CDR1 ENHRY and CDR2 SYGVKD.

The genes are TRBV20-1 and TRBJ2-1, with a tentative D call TRBD2 (6 bases). The length of the CDR3 is 14 residues. Trimming removed 7 bases at V and 1 base at J, with 14 bases between. Germline values: CDR1 DFQATT, CDR2 SNEGSKA (reference sequence). For the CDR3, the DNA is TGCAGTGTCAGGAGGGCTACTTCCTACAATGAGCAGTTCTTC. Protein sequence: CSVRRATSYNEQFF.

The chain is built from TRBV7-2 and TRBJ2-7; 7 bases are shared with TRBD2. The germline V gene has CDR1 SGHTA and CDR2 FQGNSA. The CDR3 runs 14 residues. After removal of 4 bases from V and 5 bases from J, the junction contained 8 bases not matched to a gene. The CDR3 DNA reads TGTGCCAGCAGCTGGGCGGGGGATGTCGACGAGCAGTACTTC. Its translation is CASSWAGDVDEQYF.

This clonotype occurred a few times. This chain connects TRBV29-1 to TRBJ2-5; 7 positions agree with TRBD1. The V segment lost 0 bases and the J segment 4 bases; nucleotides outside the gene matches: 5. The germline V gene encodes CDR1 SQVTM and CDR2 ANQGSEA. This CDR3 region has 14 residues. CDR3 coding DNA: TGCAGCGTTGAAGATCGCGACAGGGTAGAGACCCAGTACTTC. As protein: CSVEDRDRVETQYF.

The genes are TRBV2 and TRBJ2-7; D is undetermined. CDR3 length: 15 residues. V gave up 5 bases and J gave up 3 bases, with 17 bases separating them. CDR1 SNHLY and CDR2 FYNNEI come from the germline V gene. CDR3 loop: CASSITGTKNYEQYF. CDR3 in DNA: TGTGCCAGCAGTATAACGGGTACCAAAAACTACGAGCAGTACTTC.

The chain couples TRBV18 to TRBJ2-7, with TRBD2 as a possible D gene (5 bases). CDR1 is KGHSH, CDR2 LQKENI, per germline. The V end was cut by 2 bases, the J end by 1 base, with 15 bases between. The CDR3 runs to 16 residues. CDR3 loop: CASSPRPSKTSYEQYF. CDR3 DNA sequence: TGTGCCAGCTCACCAAGGCCTAGCAAAACGTCCTACGAGCAGTACTTC.

This clonotype occurred a few times. For the CDR3, the DNA is TGTGCCAGCAGCTTAAGGGGGGCCCACATGGGTGAGCAGTACTTC. It is translated as CASSLRGAHMGEQYF. This sequence joins TRBV11-2 and TRBJ2-7, with D perhaps TRBD1 or TRBD2 (6 bases each). The germline gives CDR1 SGHAT, CDR2 FQNNGV. This CDR3 has 15 residues. The V end was cut by 2 bases, the J end by 7 bases, with 18 bases between.

This clonotype was seen more than once but under ten times. The chain carries TRBV12-5 and TRBJ2-1; perhaps TRBD2 as D (6 bases). The CDR3 runs 15 residues. V lost 8 bases to trimming and J lost 5 bases, with 19 bases between them. Per the germline V gene, CDR1 is LGHNT and CDR2 is FRNRAP. CDR3 region: CASRNDLGLHNEQFF. CDR3 coding DNA: TGTGCTAGTAGAAACGACTTGGGACTGCACAATGAGCAGTTCTTC.

This clonotype was detected only a few times. The chain recombines TRBV6-5 with TRBJ2-1; D is possibly TRBD1 (5 bases). Trimming took 1 base from V and 0 from J, leaving 16 bases between them. CDR3 size: 18 residues. Looked up from germline, CDR1 is MNHEY and CDR2 is SVGAGI. CDR3 in DNA: TGTGCCAGCAGTTACTTGGGCGTGGGGCTTCGCTCCTACAATGAGCAGTTCTTC. This encodes CASSYLGVGLRSYNEQFF.